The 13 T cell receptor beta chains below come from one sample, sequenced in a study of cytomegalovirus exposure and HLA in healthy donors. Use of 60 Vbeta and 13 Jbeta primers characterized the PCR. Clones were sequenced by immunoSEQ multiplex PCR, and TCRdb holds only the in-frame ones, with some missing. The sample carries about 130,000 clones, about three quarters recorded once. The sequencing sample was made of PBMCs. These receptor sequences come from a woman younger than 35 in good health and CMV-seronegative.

The CDR3 nucleotides read TGCGCCAGCAGCTTGCTGTCGGGACAGGGGTTTGAGACCCAGTACTTC. Its translation: CASSLLSGQGFETQYF. The J gene is TRBJ2-5, the V gene TRBV5-1; the match to TRBD1 covers 10 bases. Germline V CDR1 and CDR2: SGHRS, YFSETQ. This CDR3 contains 16 residues. Trimming cost V 1 base and J 5 bases; bases outside gene matches: 8.

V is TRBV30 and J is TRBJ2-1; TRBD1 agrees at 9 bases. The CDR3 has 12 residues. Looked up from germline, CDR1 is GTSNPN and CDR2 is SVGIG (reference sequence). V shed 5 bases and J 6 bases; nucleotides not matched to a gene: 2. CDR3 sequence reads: CAWGQGINEQFF. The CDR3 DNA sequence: TGTGCCTGGGGACAGGGGATCAATGAGCAGTTCTTC.

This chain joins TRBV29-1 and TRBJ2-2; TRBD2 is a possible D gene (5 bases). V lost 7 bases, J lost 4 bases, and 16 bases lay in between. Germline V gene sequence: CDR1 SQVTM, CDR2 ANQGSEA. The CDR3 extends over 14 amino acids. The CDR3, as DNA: TGCAGCGGGGCGGAGTCGAGGGCCACCGGGGAGCTGTTTTTT. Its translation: CSGAESRATGELFF.

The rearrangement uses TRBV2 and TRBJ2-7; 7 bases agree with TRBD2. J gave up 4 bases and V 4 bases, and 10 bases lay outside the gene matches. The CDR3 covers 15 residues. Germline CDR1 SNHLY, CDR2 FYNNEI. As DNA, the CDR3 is TGTGCCAGCAGTGTGGGCGCGGGAGAAGGGTACGAGCAGTACTTC. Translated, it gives CASSVGAGEGYEQYF.

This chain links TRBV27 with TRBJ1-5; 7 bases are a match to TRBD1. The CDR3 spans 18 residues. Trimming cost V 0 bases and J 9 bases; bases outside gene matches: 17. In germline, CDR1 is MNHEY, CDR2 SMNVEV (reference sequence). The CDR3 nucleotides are TGTGCCAGCAGTTTATCCCAGCAACGGGACAGCCTACCATGGCCCCAGCATTTT. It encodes CASSLSQQRDSLPWPQHF.

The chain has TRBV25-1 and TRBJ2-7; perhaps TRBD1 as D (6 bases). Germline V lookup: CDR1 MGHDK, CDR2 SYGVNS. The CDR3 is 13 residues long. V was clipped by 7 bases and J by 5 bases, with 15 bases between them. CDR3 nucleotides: TGTGCCAGCATAGATGGGGGCAGCCACGAGCAGTACTTC. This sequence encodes CASIDGGSHEQYF.

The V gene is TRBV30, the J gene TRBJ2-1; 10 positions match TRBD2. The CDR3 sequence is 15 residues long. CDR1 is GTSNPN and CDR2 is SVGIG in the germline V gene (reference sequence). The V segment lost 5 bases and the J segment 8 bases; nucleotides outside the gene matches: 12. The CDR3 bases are TGTGCCTGGTCCCCGGGACTAGCGTCCACGGATGAGCAGTTCTTC. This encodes CAWSPGLASTDEQFF.

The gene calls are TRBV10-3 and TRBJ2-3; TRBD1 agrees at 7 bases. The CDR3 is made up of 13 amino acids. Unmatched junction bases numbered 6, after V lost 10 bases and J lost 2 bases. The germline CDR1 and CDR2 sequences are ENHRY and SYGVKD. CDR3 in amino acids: CATGQEITDTQYF. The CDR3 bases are TGTGCCACCGGACAGGAGATCACAGATACGCAGTATTTT.

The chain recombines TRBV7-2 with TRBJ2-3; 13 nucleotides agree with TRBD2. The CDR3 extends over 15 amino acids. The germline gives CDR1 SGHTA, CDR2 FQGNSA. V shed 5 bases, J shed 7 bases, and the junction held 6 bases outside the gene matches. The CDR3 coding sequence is TGTGCCAGCAGCAGGGGACTAGCGGGAACCCATACGCAGTATTTT. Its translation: CASSRGLAGTHTQYF.

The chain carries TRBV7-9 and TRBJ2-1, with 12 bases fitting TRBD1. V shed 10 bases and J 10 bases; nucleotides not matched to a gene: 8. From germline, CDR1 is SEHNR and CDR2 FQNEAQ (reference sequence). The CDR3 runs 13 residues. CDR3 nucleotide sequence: TGTGCCATCTTGGGACAGGGGGCAGGGGAGCAGTTCTTC. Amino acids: CAILGQGAGEQFF.

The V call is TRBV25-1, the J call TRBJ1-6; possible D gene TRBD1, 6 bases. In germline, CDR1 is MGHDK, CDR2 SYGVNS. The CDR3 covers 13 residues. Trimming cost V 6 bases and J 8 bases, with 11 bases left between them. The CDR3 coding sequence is TGTGCCAGCAGGGGGGGGCGTGATTCACCCCTCCACTTT. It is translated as CASRGGRDSPLHF.

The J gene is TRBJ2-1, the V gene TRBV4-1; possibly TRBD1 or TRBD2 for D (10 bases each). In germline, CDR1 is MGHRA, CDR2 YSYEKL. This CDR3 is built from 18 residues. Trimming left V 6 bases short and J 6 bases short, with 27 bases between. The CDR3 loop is CASSGQGGQLAGSNEQFF. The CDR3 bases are TGCGCCAGCAGTGGACAGGGGGGCCAACTAGCGGGATCCAATGAGCAGTTCTTC.

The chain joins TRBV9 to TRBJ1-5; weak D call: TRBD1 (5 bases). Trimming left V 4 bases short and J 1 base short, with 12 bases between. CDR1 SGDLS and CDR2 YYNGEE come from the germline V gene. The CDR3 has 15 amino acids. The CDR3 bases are TGTGCCAGCAGCAGAGGGGCGGGAAGCAATCAGCCCCAGCATTTT. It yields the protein CASSRGAGSNQPQHF.